These 23 T cell receptor beta chains originate from one sample sequenced in a study of identical twins. Each CDR3 protein gets one entry after TCRdb re-called the 5' RACE reads with MiXCR. The sample has some 630,000 distinct CDR3 sequences; roughly 6.6% are singletons. These data also formed part of another study, on yellow fever vaccine responses in identical twins.

Material: PBMCs. The receptors derive from a woman aged 18-29 years in good health.

This clonotype was seen only a few times. The chain couples TRBV3-1 to TRBJ2-1; tentatively, D is TRBD1 (5 bases). This CDR3 is built from 16 residues. V shed 1 base and J shed 6 bases, with 16 bases lying between them. The germline V gene encodes CDR1 LGHDT and CDR2 YNNKEL (reference sequence). This CDR3 reads CASSQGGRDGFNEQFF. DNA for the CDR3: TGTGCCAGCAGCCAAGGAGGCAGGGATGGTTTCAATGAGCAGTTCTTC.

A few counts support this clonotype. The V and J genes are TRBV11-2 and TRBJ2-3; D assignment may be TRBD1 or TRBD2 (6 bases each). V shed 5 bases and J shed 0 bases, with 15 bases lying between them. Germline CDR1 is SGHAT and CDR2 is FQNNGV. The CDR3 has 16 residues. The CDR3 DNA reads TGTGCCAGCAGCGGTGGGACACTAGCTAGCACAGATACGCAGTATTTT. This translates into CASSGGTLASTDTQYF.

The CDR3 region has the DNA TGTGCCAGCAGCCCCCCCTCCTACGAGCAGTACGTC. The encoded protein is CASSPPSYEQYV. The rearrangement joins TRBV9 to TRBJ2-7; no clear D. CDR1 and CDR2 (germline): SGDLS, YYNGEE. Between the trimmed V and J ends, which lost 4 bases and 0 bases, there was a span of 5 bases. The CDR3 has 12 residues.

There are many counts of this clonotype. The J gene is TRBJ1-6, the V gene TRBV6-1; D is unclear. V lost 4 bases and J lost 7, with 14 bases in between. This CDR3 is 15 amino acids long. The V gene's germline CDR1 is MNHNS and CDR2 SASEGT. CDR3 protein: CASSALGNQNSPLHF. CDR3 bases: TGTGCCAGCAGTGCTCTCGGGAACCAAAATTCACCCCTCCACTTT.

In its sample, this clonotype was seen a few times. The V call is TRBV7-9, the J call TRBJ2-5, with 10 positions matching TRBD2. Trimming took 5 bases from V and 1 from J; bases not matched to a gene: 4. Germline V gene data show CDR1 as SEHNR and CDR2 as FQNEAQ (reference sequence). The CDR3 is 15 amino acids. As DNA, the CDR3 is TGTGCCAGCAGCCTTAGCGGGGGGACCCAAGAGACCCAGTACTTC. Its protein product is CASSLSGGTQETQYF.

This clonotype was seen more than once but under ten times. This chain links TRBV11-2 with TRBJ2-1; TRBD2 agrees at 9 bases. This CDR3 spans 18 amino acids. Losses at the gene ends were 1 base for V and 2 bases for J; bases not matched to a gene: 9. From germline, CDR1 is SGHAT and CDR2 FQNNGV. The CDR3 DNA reads TGTGCCAGCAGCTTAGGGACCATTAGCGGGGGAACCTACAATGAGCAGTTCTTC. Amino acids: CASSLGTISGGTYNEQFF.

This clonotype has ten or more counts. The rearrangement links TRBV12-3 or TRBV12-4 to TRBJ1-4, with a tentative D call TRBD1 (5 bases). CDR3 length: 14 amino acids. V lost 5 bases and J lost 7, with 14 bases in between. CDR3 residues: CASSMGVNLEKLFF. The CDR3 coding sequence is TGTGCCAGCAGTATGGGGGTAAACCTTGAAAAACTGTTTTTT.

V gene TRBV4-1 combines with J gene TRBJ1-1; D call uncertain. The germline V gene encodes CDR1 MGHRA and CDR2 YSYEKL. The CDR3 consists of 15 residues. Between the trimmed V and J ends, which lost 0 bases and 0 bases, there was a span of 8 bases. CDR3: CASSQDRVLNTEAFF. DNA of the CDR3: TGCGCCAGCAGCCAAGATCGTGTCCTGAACACTGAAGCTTTCTTT.

This clonotype was counted ten times or more. The V call is TRBV6-1, the J call TRBJ1-2; D is unresolved. This CDR3 region has 14 residues. Germline assignment: CDR1 MNHNS and CDR2 SASEGT. V was pared by 6 bases and J by 4 bases, with 15 bases between. CDR3 sequence (DNA): TGTGCCAGCAGCCAAAATATCTTGACCTATGGCTACACCTTC. It encodes CASSQNILTYGYTF.

The sample holds many counts of this clonotype. This chain connects TRBV12-3 or TRBV12-4 to TRBJ2-7, with 8 positions matching TRBD1. This CDR3 has 15 residues. V was clipped by 6 bases and J by 0 bases; unmatched bases: 7. The CDR3 reads CASSTGQGGSYEQYV. The DNA of the CDR3 is TGTGCCAGCAGCACAGGACAGGGCGGCTCCTACGAGCAGTACGTC.

The chain couples TRBV20-1 to TRBJ2-3; 8 bases are a match to TRBD2. Germline V gene data show CDR1 as DFQATT and CDR2 as SNEGSKA (reference sequence). The ends lost 6 bases at V and 10 bases at J; junction bases unmatched: 6. This CDR3 is built from 11 residues. The CDR3 coding sequence is TGCAGTGCCGGAGGACTAGCTTCGCAGTATTTT. Its translation: CSAGGLASQYF.

This sequence joins TRBV20-1 and TRBJ1-4; no clear D. The V gene's germline CDR1 is DFQATT and CDR2 SNEGSKA (reference sequence). The CDR3 consists of 13 residues. Trimming took 6 bases from V and 10 from J, leaving 18 bases between them. CDR3: CSASPGSTSKLFF. CDR3 in DNA: TGCAGTGCCAGCCCGGGCTCTACATCAAAACTGTTTTTT.

This clonotype was counted many times. V and J are TRBV5-1 and TRBJ2-5; D is undetermined. The CDR3 totals 14 residues. Germline CDR1 SGHRS, CDR2 YFSETQ. The ends were cut back, 5 bases at V and 1 base at J, with 12 bases in the middle. CDR3 amino acids: CASSLTPPQETQYF. The CDR3 DNA is TGCGCCAGCAGTCTGACGCCCCCCCAAGAGACCCAGTACTTC.

This clonotype was recorded at least ten times. This chain links TRBV7-2 with TRBJ2-1; 9 bases agree with TRBD1. This CDR3 is built from 16 residues. The ends lost 2 bases at V and 5 bases at J; junction bases unmatched: 7. CDR1 and CDR2 (germline): SGHTA, FQGNSA. The CDR3 here is CASSLWGQGLDNEQFF. The CDR3 DNA is TGTGCCAGCAGCTTATGGGGACAGGGTCTGGACAATGAGCAGTTCTTC.

Many counts were recorded for this clonotype. V usage is TRBV7-2 and J usage is TRBJ2-2; perhaps TRBD2 as D (7 bases). This CDR3 has 17 residues. The V gene's germline CDR1 is SGHTA and CDR2 FQGNSA. V was shortened by 3 bases and J by 7 bases, with 21 bases between the two germline ends. The CDR3 region has the DNA TGTGCCAGCAGCTTCGTTCGCGGGGGCTGGGGAAACGGGGAGCTGTTTTTT. Its translation is CASSFVRGGWGNGELFF. Drawing the rest from reference TRBV7-2 and TRBJ2-2, the complete variable domain is GAGVSQSPSNKVTEKGKDVELRCDPISGHTALYWYRQSLGQGLEFLIYFQGNSAPDKSGLPSDRFSAERTGGSVSTLTIQRTQQEDSAVYLCASSFVRGGWGNGELFFGEGSRLTVL.

A remark on this clonotype: A much more abundant neighbour one base away suggests this may be a read error. The chain recombines TRBV20-1 with TRBJ2-5; D may correspond to TRBD1 or TRBD2 (6 bases each). Germline-derived CDR1 and CDR2 are DFQATT and SNEGSKA (reference sequence). V lost 6 bases and J lost 2, with 13 bases in between. CDR3 length: 13 amino acids. For the CDR3, the DNA is TGCAGTGCCTGGAGGGGGAGACAAGAGACCCAGTACTTC. Protein product: CSAWRGRQETQYF.

The sample holds a few counts of this clonotype. V gene TRBV5-1 combines with J gene TRBJ2-3; 12 bases agree with TRBD2. The CDR3 sequence is 16 residues long. Trimming cost V 2 bases and J 5 bases; bases outside gene matches: 6. Germline V lookup: CDR1 SGHRS, CDR2 YFSETQ. CDR3 DNA: TGCGCCAGCAGCTTACCTAGCGGGGGGGCCGAAGATACGCAGTATTTT. Translated: CASSLPSGGAEDTQYF.

This clonotype was recorded at least ten times. This chain uses TRBV4-2 with TRBJ2-1, with D uncertain. Trimming took off 0 bases at V and 7 bases at J, with 1 base between the two ends. The CDR3 contains 11 residues. CDR1 is LGHNA, CDR2 YNFKEQ, per germline. The CDR3 nucleotides are TGTGCCAGCAGCCAAGATAATGAGCAGTTCTTC. This encodes CASSQDNEQFF.

This clonotype was picked up a small number of times. The rearrangement uses TRBV6-1 and TRBJ2-2; D unclear. The CDR3 runs to 15 residues. Germline loops: CDR1 MNHNS, CDR2 SASEGT. V was clipped by 4 bases and J by 0 bases, with 9 bases between them. CDR3: CASSGSYANTGELFF. CDR3 coding DNA: TGTGCCAGCAGTGGAAGTTACGCGAACACCGGGGAGCTGTTTTTT.

The rearrangement uses TRBV2 and TRBJ1-5; 9 bases are a match to TRBD1. CDR1 is SNHLY, CDR2 FYNNEI, per germline. The CDR3 runs to 14 residues. Trimming removed 7 bases from V and 6 bases from J; junction bases left unmatched: 7. For the CDR3, the DNA is TGTGCCAGCACTATGGGACAGGGTACTCAGCCCCAGCATTTT. This sequence encodes CASTMGQGTQPQHF.

This clonotype showed up many times. The gene calls are TRBV29-1 and TRBJ2-2, with 14 bases that match TRBD2. The CDR3 consists of 18 residues. Trimming took 6 bases from V and 0 from J; bases not matched to a gene: 9. Looked up from germline, CDR1 is SQVTM and CDR2 is ANQGSEA. The chain's CDR3 is CSVEKGTSGGTNTGELFF. Written as DNA, the CDR3 is TGCAGCGTAGAAAAAGGGACTAGCGGGGGCACGAACACCGGGGAGCTGTTTTTT.

This clonotype was counted ten times or more. This chain uses TRBV3-1 with TRBJ1-1; D unresolved. V lost 5 bases to trimming and J lost 1 base, with 8 bases between them. The germline gives CDR1 LGHDT, CDR2 YNNKEL (reference sequence). The CDR3 extends over 13 amino acids. DNA for the CDR3: TGTGCCAGCAGCTACACAGAGAACACTGAAGCTTTCTTT. Translation: CASSYTENTEAFF.

This clonotype was recorded a few times. This rearrangement joins TRBV15 to TRBJ2-3; no clear D gene. The V end lost 2 bases, the J end lost 0 bases, and 6 bases lay between the germline ends. Germline values: CDR1 LNHNV, CDR2 YYDKDF (reference sequence). This CDR3 is built from 14 residues. The CDR3 coding sequence is TGTGCCACCAGCAGACAGGTCAGCACAGATACGCAGTATTTT. This translates into CATSRQVSTDTQYF.